This T cell receptor beta chain came from a study of patients and donors after allogeneic stem cell transplantation. TCRdb independently ran MiXCR on the RT-PCR reads; one entry per CDR3 protein. In the table there are hundreds of thousands of distinct CDR3 sequences, around 16% of which are singletons. This CDR3 is 15 amino acids long. Germline V gene lookup returns CDR1 SGHDN and CDR2 FVKESK. V shed 0 bases and J shed 6 bases, with 14 bases lying between them. Material: blood, either unsorted or a sorted T cell fraction (not recorded which). The rearrangement joins TRBV14 to TRBJ1-2; no clear D. This TCR was recovered from a human donor who was either an allogeneic HSCT recipient or a stem cell or donor lymphocyte infusion donor (not recorded which). It is not recorded whose cells these are; they may come from a transplant donor. For the CDR3, the DNA is TGTGCCAGCAGCCAAGATCGGACCGGCCCGCATGGCTACACCTTC. Translated: CASSQDRTGPHGYTF.